What follows is one T cell receptor (beta chain) and its context. Germline-derived CDR1 and CDR2 are KGHDR and SFDVKD. Between the trimmed V and J ends, which lost 2 bases and 5 bases, there was a span of 11 bases. The CDR3 runs 14 residues. Controls were healthy donors (matched for age and sex). The data were taken from a study of CD8 T cells in Susac syndrome. When the RNA was reverse transcribed, random hexamers were used with an input of 0.5 to 1 ug. Across 54 Vbeta and 13 Jbeta, immunoSEQ multiplex PCR amplified TCR beta CDR3. TCRdb used MiXCR to reprocess the immunoSEQ multiplex PCR reads, holding one entry per CDR3 protein. The repertoire holds 150,000 or so distinct CDR3 sequences, with just under 95% as singletons.

This receptor was taken from a human donor in good health. Sequencing used CD4+ T cells from PBMCs. The chain is built from TRBV24-1 and TRBJ2-5; D might be TRBD1 (5 bases). Written as DNA, the CDR3 is TGTGCCACCAGTGATTCTACAGGCCCCGAGACCCAGTACTTC. Encoded protein: CATSDSTGPETQYF.